These T cell receptor beta chains were read from a single sample in a study of shared clonotypes between healthy human individuals. TCRdb keeps only in-frame clones here, not all; method: immunoSEQ multiplex PCR. The repertoire holds hundreds of thousands of clones, with roughly 79% as singletons. Sequencing was performed on PBMCs. These receptors originate from a middle-aged woman in good health. Some clones in this sample may be carry-over from other donors' samples. Both conserved end residues are part of each CDR3. Each record gives: V gene, D gene, clone size, J gene, CDR3 DNA, CDR3 protein. A D gene is named only where the DNA matches it firmly. Expanded clones are given a class, and other clones once, few, many or no size at all.

TRBV7-3	TRBD1	.	TRBJ1-1	TGTGCCAGCACCGTGACACAGGGGCGGTTGGGCACTGAAGCTTTCTTT	CASTVTQGRLGTEAFF
TRBV7-3	.	once	TRBJ1-4	TGTGCCAGCAGCTTAGGGCCCGATGAAAAACTGTTTTTT	CASSLGPDEKLFF
TRBV18	TRBD1	once	TRBJ2-1	TGTGCCAGCTCCCAGACAGGGGCCGGGGATGAGCAGTTCTTC	CASSQTGAGDEQFF
TRBV18	.	.	TRBJ1-5	TGTGCCAGCTCACCCCGGGCAGGGTCGGGCAATCAGCCCCAGCATTTT	CASSPRAGSGNQPQHF
TRBV30	.	few	TRBJ1-4	TGTGCCTGGAGTCTCAGGGTTGGTGAAAAACTGTTTTTT	CAWSLRVGEKLFF
TRBV28	.	once	TRBJ2-3	TGTGCCAGCAGCCGTATTAAGGCGGGCACAGATACGCAGTATTTT	CASSRIKAGTDTQYF
TRBV4-3	.	.	TRBJ1-1	TGCGCCAGCAGCCAAGTGGGACTCACTGAAGCTTTCTTT	CASSQVGLTEAFF
TRBV7-2	.	.	TRBJ2-1	TGTGCCAGCAGCTTAGCGGCGGGAACCCATGAGCAGTTCTTC	CASSLAAGTHEQFF
TRBV18	.	.	TRBJ2-3	TGTGCCAGCTCACCAGGGCCTACCACAGATACGCAGTATTTT	CASSPGPTTDTQYF
TRBV21-1	.	.	TRBJ2-7	TGTGCCAGCAGCCCAGCAAGGACAGGGTCCTACGAGCAGTACTTC	CASSPARTGSYEQYF
TRBV27	.	.	TRBJ2-3	TGTGCCAGCAGTGCCATGTCGGATACGCAGTATTTT	CASSAMSDTQYF